The T cell receptor beta chain under discussion was sequenced for a study of T cell clonotyping in hematopoietic cell transplantation. Time point defined: recipient sample about 28 days before transplant, after cytoreduction. Samples: about 28 days before transplant, then days 30, 100 and 180 after. The CDR3 is 16 residues long, counting both termini. Libraries were prepared by immunoSEQ multiplex PCR; TCRdb keeps only in-frame clonotypes and omits some of them. This sample carries 8,900 or so clones, 87% of them seen once, and the ten largest clones take about 25%. Points from the study as a whole: At the given depth, recipient repertoires were over 95% de novo clonotypes. Pathologically expanded recipient clonotypes increased progressively from day 30 to day 180 as diversity fell. Graft donor and pretransplant recipient Inverse Simpson Index values predicted broader posttransplant TCR diversity.

This clone was seen a single time. What it binds is unknown. The DNA is left out, because the CDR3 cannot be placed on it with certainty; the CDR3 is given as TCRdb lists it. Sequences were derived from peripheral blood mononuclear cells, sampled before stem cell transplant. The clonotype originates from a woman aged 60 to 75 with acute myeloid leukemia. Some clones in this sample may be carry-over from other donors' samples. The V call is TRBV21-1, the J call TRBJ2-2. TRBV21-1 is deemed a pseudogene. The CDR3 loop is CASSKGVGAGTGELFF.